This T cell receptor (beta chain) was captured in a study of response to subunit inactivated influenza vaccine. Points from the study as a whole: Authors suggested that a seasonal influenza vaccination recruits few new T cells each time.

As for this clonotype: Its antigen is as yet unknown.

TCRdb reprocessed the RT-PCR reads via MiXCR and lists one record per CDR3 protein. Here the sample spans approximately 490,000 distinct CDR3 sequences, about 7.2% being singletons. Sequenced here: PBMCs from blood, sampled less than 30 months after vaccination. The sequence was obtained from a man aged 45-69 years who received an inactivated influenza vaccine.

The CDR3 reads CASSPYRVGETQYF. CDR3 DNA sequence: TGTGCCAGCAGCCCGTACAGGGTAGGAGAGACCCAGTACTTC. This chain joins TRBV7-2 and TRBJ2-5; TRBD1 is a possible D gene (6 bases). The CDR3 runs to 14 residues. Trimming removed 5 bases from V and 4 bases from J, with 14 bases in between. Germline values: CDR1 SGHTA, CDR2 FQGNSA.